Following are 20 T cell receptor beta chains from one sample sequenced in a study of blood T cell repertoires in COVID-19. The assay was immunoSEQ multiplex PCR, and TCRdb's table has in-frame clones only and misses some. This sample has more than 45,000 clones; about 90% occur once, and the top ten carry roughly 1.4%. Source material: peripheral blood. The receptors come from a man aged 55 to 70 with acute or convalescent COVID-19.

The rearrangement uses TRBV30 and TRBJ2-5; TRBD2 might be the D (5 bases). V dropped 1 base and J dropped 5 bases, with 11 bases sitting between them. Germline assignment: CDR1 GTSNPN and CDR2 SVGIG (reference sequence). The length of the CDR3 is 13 residues. The CDR3 is CAWSAHGMETQYF. The CDR3, as DNA: TGTGCCTGGAGTGCCCACGGGATGGAGACCCAGTACTTC.

V usage is TRBV2 and J usage is TRBJ1-3; TRBD1 matches 8 bases. V shed 3 bases, J shed 2 bases, and the junction held 9 bases outside the gene matches. This CDR3 spans 17 amino acids. The germline V gene has CDR1 SNHLY and CDR2 FYNNEI. This chain's CDR3 is CASSDIRARGPGNTIYF. The DNA of the CDR3 is TGTGCCAGCAGTGATATAAGGGCCAGGGGGCCTGGAAACACCATATATTTT.

V gene TRBV18 combines with J gene TRBJ2-1; 9 positions match TRBD2. Germline trimming cut 1 base from V and 7 bases from J; bases unmatched to any gene: 14. The V gene's germline CDR1 is KGHSH and CDR2 LQKENI. This CDR3 is built from 18 residues. CDR3 in amino acids: CASSPQGPGAGGPNEQFF. The CDR3 bases are TGTGCCAGCTCACCACAAGGACCGGGGGCGGGAGGGCCGAATGAGCAGTTCTTC. Based on the CDR3 plus reference TRBV18 and TRBJ2-1, the full variable domain is NAGVMQNPRHLVRRRGQEARLRCSPMKGHSHVYWYRQLPEEGLKFMVYLQKENIIDESGMPKERFSAEFPKEGPSILRIQQVVRGDSAAYFCASSPQGPGAGGPNEQFFGPGTRLTVL.

V is TRBV7-9 and J is TRBJ2-7; 8 bases agree with TRBD1. With 8 bases clipped from V and 1 base from J, the junction kept 7 bases outside the gene matches. The CDR3 loop spans 14 amino acids. Germline V gene lookup returns CDR1 SEHNR and CDR2 FQNEAQ (reference sequence). As DNA, the CDR3 is TGTGCCAGCGAGACAGGGGATGAGTCCTACGAGCAGTACTTC. Its translation: CASETGDESYEQYF.

V and J are TRBV4-2 and TRBJ2-2, with 9 bases aligning to TRBD1. V was pared by 0 bases and J by 5 bases, with 4 bases of the junction left unmatched. The CDR3 extends over 16 amino acids. The V gene's germline CDR1 is LGHNA and CDR2 YNFKEQ. In DNA form, the CDR3 reads TGTGCCAGCAGCCAAGATGGGACAGGGAAAACCGGGGAGCTGTTTTTT. Its protein product is CASSQDGTGKTGELFF.

This clone was recorded once. This chain links TRBV5-4 with TRBJ2-1; 9 bases fit TRBD2. J gave up 0 bases and V 4 bases, and 5 bases lay outside the gene matches. Germline CDR1 reads SGHNT; CDR2 reads YYREEE (reference sequence). The CDR3 has 16 amino acids. The CDR3, as DNA: TGTGCCAGCAGCCCGACTAGCGGAAGCTCCTACAATGAGCAGTTCTTC. Its protein is CASSPTSGSSYNEQFF.

This chain joins TRBV19 and TRBJ2-3, with 7 bases aligning to TRBD2. CDR1 is LNHDA, CDR2 SQIVND, per germline (reference sequence). V gave up 1 base and J gave up 2 bases; unmatched junction bases: 15. The CDR3 has 19 residues. In DNA, the CDR3 is TGTGCCAGTAGTATAGCCTTGGCATGGGGAGCGGGAAACACAGATACGCAGTATTTT. It is translated as CASSIALAWGAGNTDTQYF.

V is TRBV7-8 and J is TRBJ1-5; D not certain. The CDR3 sequence is 16 residues long. Trimming took 1 base from V and 0 from J, leaving 10 bases between them. CDR1 and CDR2 from the germline V gene are SGHVS and FQNEAQ. DNA for the CDR3: TGTGCCAGCAGCTTAGTTGGAGGGTATAGCAATCAGCCCCAGCATTTT. It yields the protein CASSLVGGYSNQPQHF.

The CDR3 DNA sequence: TGTGCCAGCTCACCTGGACAGGGGGCGCGTAACACCGGGGAGCTGTTTTTT. It yields the protein CASSPGQGARNTGELFF. This chain links TRBV18 with TRBJ2-2, with TRBD1 matching over 11 bases. Germline V gene sequence: CDR1 KGHSH, CDR2 LQKENI. Trimming took 3 bases from V and 2 from J; bases not matched to a gene: 5. The CDR3 sequence is 17 residues long. Looking up the rest from reference TRBV18 and TRBJ2-2 gives the full variable domain: NAGVMQNPRHLVRRRGQEARLRCSPMKGHSHVYWYRQLPEEGLKFMVYLQKENIIDESGMPKERFSAEFPKEGPSILRIQQVVRGDSAAYFCASSPGQGARNTGELFFGEGSRLTVL.

The V and J genes are TRBV10-2 and TRBJ2-3; TRBD1 is a possible D gene (6 bases). CDR1 is WSHSY and CDR2 is SAAADI in the germline V gene. The CDR3 spans 14 residues. V lost 6 bases and J lost 0, with 10 bases in between. This CDR3 is CASRGAVSTDTQYF. The DNA for the CDR3 is TGCGCCAGCAGGGGGGCAGTTAGCACAGATACGCAGTATTTT.

The V call is TRBV28, the J call TRBJ1-1; D possibly corresponds to TRBD1 (5 bases). V lost 8 bases and J 1 base, leaving 17 bases between the germline ends. The CDR3 runs 15 residues. Germline CDR1 reads MDHEN; CDR2 reads SYDVKM. DNA of the CDR3: TGTGCCAGCCTGCGTCAGGGCCATTCGAACACTGAAGCTTTCTTT. Residues: CASLRQGHSNTEAFF.

This chain links TRBV7-2 with TRBJ1-3; the match to TRBD1 covers 8 bases. This CDR3 is 15 amino acids long. With V trimmed by 3 bases and J by 4 bases, 5 bases remained unmatched. The germline gives CDR1 SGHTA, CDR2 FQGNSA. The CDR3 sequence is CASSFGQGEGNTIYF. The CDR3 coding sequence is TGTGCCAGCAGCTTCGGACAGGGCGAAGGAAACACCATATATTTT. Full variable domain (rest looked up from reference TRBV7-2 and TRBJ1-3): GAGVSQSPSNKVTEKGKDVELRCDPISGHTALYWYRQSLGQGLEFLIYFQGNSAPDKSGLPSDRFSAERTGGSVSTLTIQRTQQEDSAVYLCASSFGQGEGNTIYFGEGSWLTVV.

This chain links TRBV4-2 with TRBJ2-7; D may be TRBD2 (5 bases). The CDR3 totals 16 residues. CDR1 and CDR2 from the germline V gene are LGHNA and YNFKEQ. The V gene lost 3 bases and the J gene lost 3 bases, with 18 bases spanning the gap. The chain's CDR3 is CASSQSRGLVGYEQYF. The CDR3 DNA follows: TGTGCCAGCAGCCAGAGCCGAGGACTGGTGGGCTACGAGCAGTACTTC.

The gene calls are TRBV4-2 and TRBJ2-3, with 10 bases fitting TRBD2. V gave up 0 bases and J gave up 0 bases; unmatched junction bases: 12. Germline V gene sequence: CDR1 LGHNA, CDR2 YNFKEQ. The CDR3 sequence is 20 residues long. CDR3 sequence reads: CASSQEMLAGVITSTDTQYF. DNA of the CDR3: TGTGCCAGCAGCCAAGAAATGCTAGCGGGAGTGATAACTAGCACAGATACGCAGTATTTT.

The V gene is TRBV6-6, the J gene TRBJ2-2, with 14 bases lining up with TRBD2. The CDR3 covers 18 residues. CDR1 is MNHNY, CDR2 SVGAGI, per germline (reference sequence). The V and J ends lost 5 bases and 0 bases, in that order; junction bases with no gene match: 5. CDR3 residues: CASSPGLAGAPNTGELFF. CDR3 nucleotide sequence: TGTGCCAGCAGTCCGGGACTAGCGGGAGCCCCGAACACCGGGGAGCTGTTTTTT.

This clone was picked up a small number of times. The V call is TRBV5-8, the J call TRBJ2-1; TRBD1 matches 8 bases. The V segment lost 3 bases and the J segment 1 base; nucleotides outside the gene matches: 3. Germline CDR1 reads SGHTS; CDR2 reads YDEGEE. The CDR3 runs 15 residues. The CDR3 region has the DNA TGTGCCAGCAGCTCGGGGACAGGTTCCTACAATGAGCAGTTCTTC. Translating it yields CASSSGTGSYNEQFF.

The rearrangement joins TRBV19 to TRBJ2-1, with D perhaps TRBD2 (7 bases). There are 19 residues in the CDR3. The germline CDR1 and CDR2 sequences are LNHDA and SQIVND (reference sequence). The V end was cut by 6 bases, the J end by 9 bases, with 33 bases between. CDR3 nucleotides: TGTGCCAGTAGGCGCCGAGGCCAGGCGGAGGGGGGGCATCAACGTGAGCAGTTCTTC. Encoded protein: CASRRRGQAEGGHQREQFF. Full variable domain (rest looked up from reference TRBV19 and TRBJ2-1): DGGITQSPKYLFRKEGQNVTLSCEQNLNHDAMYWYRQDPGQGLRLIYYSQIVNDFQKGDIAEGYSVSREKKESFPLTVTSAQKNPTAFYLCASRRRGQAEGGHQREQFFGPGTRLTVL.

The CDR3: CASRADRGNTEAFF. In nucleotides, the CDR3 is TGTGCCAGCAGAGCCGACAGGGGGAACACTGAAGCTTTCTTT. This chain connects TRBV6-5 to TRBJ1-1; 8 nucleotides match TRBD1. This CDR3 is 14 amino acids long. Germline CDR1 reads MNHEY; CDR2 reads SVGAGI. Unmatched junction bases numbered 4, after V lost 6 bases and J lost 1 base.

V gene TRBV28 combines with J gene TRBJ1-6, with D maybe TRBD1 (5 bases). With 2 bases removed from V and 9 bases from J, the gap between germline ends came to 11 bases. The CDR3 covers 14 residues. Per the germline V gene, CDR1 is MDHEN and CDR2 is SYDVKM. The DNA for the CDR3 is TGTGCCAGCAGTTTACCGGGGGAGAGTTCACCCCTCCACTTT. It is translated as CASSLPGESSPLHF.

CDR3 residues: CASSPQAKDEQFF. CDR3 in DNA: TGTGCCAGCAGTCCCCAGGCTAAAGATGAGCAGTTCTTC. The chain is built from TRBV6-5 and TRBJ2-1; D is undetermined. Deletions cut 5 bases from V and 8 bases from J, with 13 bases between. Germline CDR1 MNHEY, CDR2 SVGAGI. The CDR3 loop spans 13 amino acids.